This is a list of T cell receptor beta chains from one sample in a study of siplizumab effects on memory and regulatory T cells. The repertoire was sequenced with immunoSEQ multiplex PCR; TCRdb's copy has only in-frame clones and lacks some. The sample carries some 100,000 clones, 85% to 95% recorded once. The sequenced sample was non-Treg CD4+ T cells sorted from blood. Receptors were obtained from a human donor in good health. The CDR3 runs from the conserved cysteine through the conserved F or W. D genes are given only for firm matches. Where a row states a size, it is once, few, many or the class of an expanded clone; other rows omit it.

j_call | v_call | clone_size | d_call | cdr3_aa | cdr3_nt
TRBJ2-5 | TRBV11-3 | . | TRBD1 | CASSWGTGTGETQYF | TGTGCCAGCAGCTGGGGGACAGGGACAGGAGAGACCCAGTACTTC
TRBJ1-5 | TRBV6-1 | . | . | CASRDGQFSNQPQHF | TGTGCCAGCAGGGACGGACAGTTTAGCAATCAGCCCCAGCATTTT
TRBJ2-7 | TRBV30 | . | . | CAATPGLLPREQYF | TGTGCCGCAACCCCGGGACTCCTCCCTCGAGAGCAGTACTTC
TRBJ2-2 | TRBV19 | . | TRBD1 | CATTMGTGNTGELFF | TGTGCTACTACCATGGGGACAGGGAACACCGGGGAGCTGTTTTTT
TRBJ1-2 | TRBV28 | . | TRBD1 | CASSFPNRGLTEGYTF | TGTGCCAGCAGTTTCCCTAACAGGGGGCTAACTGAAGGCTACACCTTC
TRBJ1-1 | TRBV27 | . | . | CASSPRTVGTEAFF | TGTGCCAGCAGTCCGAGGACGGTGGGAACTGAAGCTTTCTTT
TRBJ1-2 | TRBV19 | . | . | CASSSVPEGGYTF | TGTGCCAGTAGTTCCGTCCCCGAGGGTGGCTACACCTTC
TRBJ2-1 | TRBV28 | . | . | CAGQTRDNHNEQFF | TGTGCCGGTCAAACGCGGGACAACCACAATGAGCAGTTCTTC
TRBJ1-5 | TRBV19 | . | . | CASSLRYSYNQPQHF | TGTGCCAGTAGTCTCCGCTACAGTTACAATCAGCCCCAGCATTTT
TRBJ2-1 | TRBV11-1 | . | TRBD1 | CASSSRQGSEVQQFF | TGTGCCAGCAGCTCAAGACAGGGTTCGGAGGTCCAGCAGTTCTTC
TRBJ2-3 | TRBV5-6 | few | TRBD1 | CASSLRDRGSDTQYF | TGTGCCAGCAGCTTGCGGGACAGGGGGTCAGATACGCAGTATTTT
TRBJ2-1 | TRBV7-9 | . | . | CASSFAPRGGLNEQFF | TGTGCCAGCAGCTTTGCACCTAGGGGTGGGCTCAATGAGCAGTTCTTC
TRBJ1-5 | TRBV5-1 | . | . | CASSLTGTGNGNQPQHF | TGCGCCAGCAGCTTGACAGGAACGGGGAATGGCAATCAGCCCCAGCATTTT
TRBJ1-1 | TRBV29-1 | . | TRBD1 | CSVVRTRGTEAFF | TGCAGCGTTGTGAGGACCAGGGGGACTGAAGCTTTCTTT
TRBJ2-7 | TRBV7-2 | . | TRBD2 | CASSLGLAGLVYEQYF | TGTGCCAGCAGCTTGGGACTAGCGGGATTGGTCTACGAGCAGTACTTC
TRBJ1-5 | TRBV14 | . | . | CASRKGGPDQPQHF | TGTGCCAGCAGAAAAGGGGGTCCAGATCAGCCCCAGCATTTT
TRBJ2-5 | TRBV7-9 | . | . | CASSFPGPRGARETQYF | TGTGCCAGCAGCTTCCCGGGACCGAGGGGAGCACGAGAGACCCAGTACTTC
TRBJ2-1 | TRBV19 | . | TRBD2 | CASSASGLAGRNEQFF | TGTGCCAGTAGTGCCTCGGGACTAGCGGGAAGAAATGAGCAGTTCTTC
TRBJ2-7 | TRBV28 | . | TRBD2 | CASRGGVYEQYF | TGTGCCAGCAGGGGGGGGGTGTACGAGCAGTACTTC
TRBJ1-2 | TRBV7-9 | . | . | CASSTYRKTYGYTF | TGTGCCAGCAGTACTTACAGAAAGACCTATGGCTACACCTTC